Listed below are T cell receptor beta chains from one sample, sequenced in a study of OX40 agonist ivuxolimab in advanced cancers. Data came from immunoSEQ multiplex PCR; TCRdb stores just in-frame clones and leaves some out. The sample holds 70,000 to 95,000 clones; 85% to 90% are singletons and the top ten take less than 0.55%. The sequencing here drew on CD4+ or CD8+ T cells sorted from blood, taken in a trial of the OX40 agonist ivuxolimab. These receptor sequences come from an adult with an advanced solid tumor such as melanoma, head and neck, liver or kidney cancer. The conserved cysteine and the conserved F or W are not part of the CDR3 here. The order of the fields is CDR3 protein, V gene.

CDR3aa: ASRTGTSGTDTQY
v_gene: TRBV19

CDR3aa: SGSGPETQY
v_gene: TRBV29-1

CDR3aa: ASMPVAGAPNEQF
v_gene: TRBV19

CDR3aa: ASSYGGEQH
v_gene: TRBV7-9

CDR3aa: ASSLLAGGPGYEQF
v_gene: TRBV5-5

CDR3aa: ASSTGQLSSYEQY
v_gene: TRBV11-2

CDR3aa: ASRQTGDPNEKLF
v_gene: TRBV6-4

CDR3aa: ASSYETRTYEELF
v_gene: TRBV6-5

CDR3aa: ASSLHDRGTGYT
v_gene: TRBV5-1

CDR3aa: ASSLESLNTGELF
v_gene: TRBV7-9

CDR3aa: ASSQDRGSHNEQF
v_gene: TRBV2

CDR3aa: ASRIASGRSGEQF
v_gene: TRBV11-2

CDR3aa: AWSVDTLRSYEQY
v_gene: TRBV30

CDR3aa: AWNLNDNEQF
v_gene: TRBV30

CDR3aa: ASSSMKGSTDTQY
v_gene: TRBV7-3

CDR3aa: ASSLGVGNQPQH
v_gene: TRBV27

CDR3aa: ASSPAAGANVLT
v_gene: TRBV5-4

CDR3aa: ASSDPGRINYGYT
v_gene: TRBV10-2

CDR3aa: ASSMVGQPTAYSPLH
v_gene: TRBV28

CDR3aa: ASSRRESNYGYT
v_gene: TRBV13

CDR3aa: ASSRLGTDTQY
v_gene: TRBV2

CDR3aa: ASSGEGTFGYT
v_gene: TRBV27

CDR3aa: ASSLQGGWGSYEQY
v_gene: TRBV5-1

CDR3aa: ASSQVDNTEAF
v_gene: TRBV18

CDR3aa: ASSIPGGSYNEQF
v_gene: TRBV19

CDR3aa: AISDGIDEQF
v_gene: TRBV10-3

CDR3aa: ASSLAASGGAGEQF
v_gene: TRBV7-2

CDR3aa: ASSSPPLGQD
v_gene: TRBV28

CDR3aa: ASSPDPIYGYT
v_gene: TRBV11-2

CDR3aa: ASSYSTQGAREQY
v_gene: TRBV6-5

CDR3aa: ASSLEGANYGYT
v_gene: TRBV5-1

CDR3aa: ASSLGWLGTNEKLF
v_gene: TRBV11-2

CDR3aa: SARGKSGKTYEQY
v_gene: TRBV29-1

CDR3aa: ASSLDGTDYGYT
v_gene: TRBV7-2

CDR3aa: ASSSMAGVSEQF
v_gene: TRBV9